This T cell receptor beta chain is drawn from a study of regulatory T cells in long-lasting Graves disease. Building the TCR beta libraries relied on iRepertoire HTBI primers, and CDR3 regions underwent Arm-PCR. One entry per CDR3 protein results from TCRdb running MiXCR on the multiplex PCR reads. This table holds about 470,000 distinct CDR3 sequences, 20% to 25% found once. Time point specified: persistent/refractory GD, antithyroid drugs over 5 years with positive TRAb. The TCR library used RNA extracted from PBMCs. V was cut by 2 bases and J by 3 bases, with 13 bases left in between. The CDR3 spans 15 residues. CDR1 and CDR2 (germline): PRHDT, FYEKMQ (reference sequence). This clonotype has just a few counts.

This TCR derives from a female donor with Graves disease. The chain has TRBV13 and TRBJ1-2; D is unresolved. Here the sequenced sample was peripheral blood mononuclear cells (PBMCs), taken when the disease was refractory, from a patient treated with antithyroid drugs. This CDR3 reads CASSLSYVSYYGYTF. Written as DNA, the CDR3 is TGTGCCAGCAGCTTAAGTTACGTCAGCTACTATGGCTACACCTTC.